This TCR beta chain was sequenced during a study of T cell repertoires in cytomegalovirus infection. Study background: In public TCR beta signatures, there were indications of both CMV infection and matching HLA type. Study-level findings and limits: Carriers of CMV plus the relevant HLA were identified by cumulative public TCR beta family frequency. The response measured ex vivo was dominated by TCR beta clonotypes (HLA-C-restricted and CMV-specific).

The CDR3 is made up of 13 amino acids. V lost 10 bases and J 0 bases, leaving 12 bases between the germline ends. The sample holds a few counts of this clonotype. Antigen: not known. TCRdb processed the reads anew with MiXCR; each CDR3 protein has one entry. The sample carries about 460,000 distinct CDR3 sequences, 10% to 12% recorded once. The V gene is TRBV12-3 or TRBV12-4, the J gene TRBJ1-2; a possible D gene is TRBD1 (5 bases). Material for sequencing was PBMCs. The sequence was collected from a human donor in good health (CMV status not recorded). Some clones in this sample may be carry-over from other donors' samples. The CDR3: CATSRDANYGYTF. Written as DNA, the CDR3 is TGTGCCACCTCCCGGGACGCTAACTATGGCTACACCTTC.